This TCR beta chain was profiled in a study of response to subunit inactivated influenza vaccine. TCRdb reprocessed the RT-PCR reads with MiXCR, giving one entry per CDR3 protein. The sample has 450,000 to 600,000 distinct CDR3 sequences, more than 15% seen once; the top ten hold about 3%. Worth noting for this clonotype: The antigen remains unidentified.

CDR3 length: 12 residues. Germline values: CDR1 KGHDR, CDR2 SFDVKD. Findings and caveats of the study: Only a handful of new T cells, the authors suggested, are recruited with each seasonal influenza vaccination.

The receptor was derived from a man between 50 and 75 years old who received an inactivated influenza vaccine. The sample here was CD4+ T cells sorted from PBMCs, taken about 23 months after vaccination. The rearrangement joins TRBV24-1 to TRBJ2-1; D is perhaps TRBD2 (6 bases). This CDR3 reads CSLGLINNEQFF. The DNA of the CDR3 is TGTTCCCTGGGACTGATAAACAATGAGCAGTTCTTC.